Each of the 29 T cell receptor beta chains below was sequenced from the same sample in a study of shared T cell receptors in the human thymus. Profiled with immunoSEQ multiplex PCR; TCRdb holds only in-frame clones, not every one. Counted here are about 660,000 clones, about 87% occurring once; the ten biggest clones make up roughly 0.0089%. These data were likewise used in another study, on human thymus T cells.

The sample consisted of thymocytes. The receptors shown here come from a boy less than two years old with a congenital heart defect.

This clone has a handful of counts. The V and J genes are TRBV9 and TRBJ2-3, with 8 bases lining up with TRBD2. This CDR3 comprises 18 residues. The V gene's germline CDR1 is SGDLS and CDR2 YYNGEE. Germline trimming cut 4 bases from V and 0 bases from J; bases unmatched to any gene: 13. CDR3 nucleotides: TGTGCCAGCAGCCCGCCTTCCTCACTAGCGGCAAGCACAGATACGCAGTATTTT. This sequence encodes CASSPPSSLAASTDTQYF.

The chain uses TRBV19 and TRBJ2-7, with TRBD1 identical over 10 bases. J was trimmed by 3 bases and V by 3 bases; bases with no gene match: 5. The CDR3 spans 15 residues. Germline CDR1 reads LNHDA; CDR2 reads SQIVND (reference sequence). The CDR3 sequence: CASSMTGQGDYEQYF. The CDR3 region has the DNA TGTGCCAGTAGTATGACAGGACAGGGGGACTACGAGCAGTACTTC.

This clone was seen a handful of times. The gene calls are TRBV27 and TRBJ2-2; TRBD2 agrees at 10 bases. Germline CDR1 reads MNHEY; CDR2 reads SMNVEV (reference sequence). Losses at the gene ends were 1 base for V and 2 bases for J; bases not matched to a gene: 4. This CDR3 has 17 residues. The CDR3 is CASSLYVAGGNTGELFF. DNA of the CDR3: TGTGCCAGCAGTTTATATGTAGCGGGAGGCAACACCGGGGAGCTGTTTTTT.

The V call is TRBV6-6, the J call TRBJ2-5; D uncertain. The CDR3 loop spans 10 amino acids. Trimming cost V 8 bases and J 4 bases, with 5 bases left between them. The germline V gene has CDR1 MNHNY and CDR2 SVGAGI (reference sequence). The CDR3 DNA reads TGTGCCAGCTATCTAGAGACCCAGTACTTC. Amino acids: CASYLETQYF.

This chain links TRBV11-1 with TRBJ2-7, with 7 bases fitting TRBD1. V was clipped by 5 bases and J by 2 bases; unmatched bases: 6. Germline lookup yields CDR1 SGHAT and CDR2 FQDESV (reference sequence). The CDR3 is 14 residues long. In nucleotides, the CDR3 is TGTGCCAGCAGCCTGGGACAGCTACCCTACGAGCAGTACTTC. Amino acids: CASSLGQLPYEQYF.

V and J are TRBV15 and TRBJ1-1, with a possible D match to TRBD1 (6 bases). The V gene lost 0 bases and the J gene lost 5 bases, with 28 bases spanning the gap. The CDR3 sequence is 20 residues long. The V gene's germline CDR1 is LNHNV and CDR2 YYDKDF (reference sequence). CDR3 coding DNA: TGTGCCACCAGCAGAGATTTAGATCGTTCCTACCACAGGGCGGGTACTGAAGCTTTCTTT. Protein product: CATSRDLDRSYHRAGTEAFF.

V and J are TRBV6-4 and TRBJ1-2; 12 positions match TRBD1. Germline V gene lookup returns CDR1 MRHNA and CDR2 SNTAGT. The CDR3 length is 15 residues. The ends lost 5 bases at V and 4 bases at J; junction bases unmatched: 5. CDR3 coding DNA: TGTGCCAGCAGTCCCGGGACAGGGGGCGTCTATGGCTACACCTTC. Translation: CASSPGTGGVYGYTF.

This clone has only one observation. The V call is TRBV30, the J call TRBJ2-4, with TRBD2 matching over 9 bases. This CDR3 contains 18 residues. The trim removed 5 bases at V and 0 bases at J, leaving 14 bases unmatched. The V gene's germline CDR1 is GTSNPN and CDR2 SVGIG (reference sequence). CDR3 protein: CAWANLGREGLAKNIQYF. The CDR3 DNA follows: TGTGCCTGGGCGAATCTGGGGCGGGAGGGTTTAGCCAAAAACATTCAGTACTTC.

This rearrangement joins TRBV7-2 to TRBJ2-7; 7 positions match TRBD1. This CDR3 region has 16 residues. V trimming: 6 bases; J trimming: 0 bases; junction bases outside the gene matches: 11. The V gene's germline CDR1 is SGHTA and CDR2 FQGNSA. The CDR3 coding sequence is TGTGCCAGCAGTGGGCCCCCGGGACAGTTCTCCTACGAGCAGTACTTC. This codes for CASSGPPGQFSYEQYF.

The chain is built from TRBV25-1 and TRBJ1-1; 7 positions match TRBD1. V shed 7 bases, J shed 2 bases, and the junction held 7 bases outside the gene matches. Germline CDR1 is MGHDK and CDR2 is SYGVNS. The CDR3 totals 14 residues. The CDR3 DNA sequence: TGTGCCAGCAACTCCGGGACAGTCAACACTGAAGCTTTCTTT. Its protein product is CASNSGTVNTEAFF.

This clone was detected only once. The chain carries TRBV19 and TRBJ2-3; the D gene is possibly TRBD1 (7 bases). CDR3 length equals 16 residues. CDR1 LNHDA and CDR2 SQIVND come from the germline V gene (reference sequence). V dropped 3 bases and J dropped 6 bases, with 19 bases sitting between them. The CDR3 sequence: CASSIRGTAGRDTQYF. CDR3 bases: TGTGCCAGTAGTATCAGGGGGACAGCGGGTAGGGATACGCAGTATTTT.

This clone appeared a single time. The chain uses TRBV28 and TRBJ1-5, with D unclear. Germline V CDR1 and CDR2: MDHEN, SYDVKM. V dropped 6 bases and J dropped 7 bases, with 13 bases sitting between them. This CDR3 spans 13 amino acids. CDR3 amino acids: CASRRTTGQPQHF. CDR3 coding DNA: TGTGCCAGCAGGAGAACCACGGGGCAGCCCCAGCATTTT.

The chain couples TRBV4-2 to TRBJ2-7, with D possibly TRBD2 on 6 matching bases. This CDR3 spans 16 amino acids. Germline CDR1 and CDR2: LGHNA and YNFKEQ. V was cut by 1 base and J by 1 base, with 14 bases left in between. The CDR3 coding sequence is TGTGCCAGCAGCCAAGTTTCCGGGGGAAGGTCCTACGAGCAGTACTTC. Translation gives CASSQVSGGRSYEQYF.

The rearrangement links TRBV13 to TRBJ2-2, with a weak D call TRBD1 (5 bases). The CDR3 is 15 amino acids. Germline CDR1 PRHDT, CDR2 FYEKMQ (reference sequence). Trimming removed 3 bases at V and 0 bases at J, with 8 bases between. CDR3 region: CASSFKGTNTGELFF. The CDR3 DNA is TGTGCCAGCAGCTTTAAGGGGACGAACACCGGGGAGCTGTTTTTT.

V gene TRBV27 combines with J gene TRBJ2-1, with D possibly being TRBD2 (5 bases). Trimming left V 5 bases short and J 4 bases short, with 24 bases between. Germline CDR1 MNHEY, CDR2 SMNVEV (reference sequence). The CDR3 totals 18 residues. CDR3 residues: CASSPGRGGSVRYNEQFF. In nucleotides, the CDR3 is TGTGCCAGCAGTCCCGGTCGGGGTGGTTCGGTCCGGTACAATGAGCAGTTCTTC.

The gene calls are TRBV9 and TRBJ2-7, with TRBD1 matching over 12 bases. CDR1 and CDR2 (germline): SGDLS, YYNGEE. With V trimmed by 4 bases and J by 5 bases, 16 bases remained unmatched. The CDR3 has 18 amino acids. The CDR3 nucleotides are TGTGCCAGCAGCCCCAGATGGGATGTGGGACAGGGGGCCAACGAGCAGTACTTC. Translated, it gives CASSPRWDVGQGANEQYF.

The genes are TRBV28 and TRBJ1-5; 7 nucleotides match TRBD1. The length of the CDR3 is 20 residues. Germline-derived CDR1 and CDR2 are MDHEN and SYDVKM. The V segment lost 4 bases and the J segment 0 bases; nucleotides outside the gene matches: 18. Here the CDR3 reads CASSSITGARQTSSNQPQHF. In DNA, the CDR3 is TGTGCCAGCAGTTCAATAACAGGGGCCCGACAAACTTCTAGCAATCAGCCCCAGCATTTT.

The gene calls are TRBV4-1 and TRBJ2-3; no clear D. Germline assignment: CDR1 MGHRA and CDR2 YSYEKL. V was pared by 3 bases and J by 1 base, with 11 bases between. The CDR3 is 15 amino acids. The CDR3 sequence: CASSQDQACTDTQYF. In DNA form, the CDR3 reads TGCGCCAGCAGCCAGGATCAGGCCTGCACAGATACGCAGTATTTT.

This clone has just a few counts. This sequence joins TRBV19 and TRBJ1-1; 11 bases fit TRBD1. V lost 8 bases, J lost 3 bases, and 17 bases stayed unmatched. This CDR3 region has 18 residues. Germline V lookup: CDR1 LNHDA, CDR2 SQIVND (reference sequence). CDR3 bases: TGTGCCAGTCGTCCGGGACAGGGGGGACCTAAACAAGACACTGAAGCTTTCTTT. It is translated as CASRPGQGGPKQDTEAFF.

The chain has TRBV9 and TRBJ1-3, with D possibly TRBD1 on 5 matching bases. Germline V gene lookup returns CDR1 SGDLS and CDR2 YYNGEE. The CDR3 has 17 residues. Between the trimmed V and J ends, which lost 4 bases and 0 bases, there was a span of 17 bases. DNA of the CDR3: TGTGCCAGCAGCCCGCGGGACCGACGGATCTCTGGAAACACCATATATTTT. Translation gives CASSPRDRRISGNTIYF.

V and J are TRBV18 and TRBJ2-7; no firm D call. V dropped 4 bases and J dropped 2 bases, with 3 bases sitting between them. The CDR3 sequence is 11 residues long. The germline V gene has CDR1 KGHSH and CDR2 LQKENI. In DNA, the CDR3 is TGTGCCAGCTCACACACCTACGAGCAGTACTTC. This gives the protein CASSHTYEQYF. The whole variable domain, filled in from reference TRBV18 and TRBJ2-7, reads NAGVMQNPRHLVRRRGQEARLRCSPMKGHSHVYWYRQLPEEGLKFMVYLQKENIIDESGMPKERFSAEFPKEGPSILRIQQVVRGDSAAYFCASSHTYEQYFGPGTRLTVT.

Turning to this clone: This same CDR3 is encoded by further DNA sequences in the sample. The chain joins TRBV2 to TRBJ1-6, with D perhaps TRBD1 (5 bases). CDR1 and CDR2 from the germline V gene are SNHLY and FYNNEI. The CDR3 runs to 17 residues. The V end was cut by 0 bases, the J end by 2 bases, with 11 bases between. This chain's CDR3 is CASSEARGETYNSPLHF. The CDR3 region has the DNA TGTGCCAGCAGTGAAGCAAGGGGCGAGACCTATAATTCACCCCTCCACTTT.

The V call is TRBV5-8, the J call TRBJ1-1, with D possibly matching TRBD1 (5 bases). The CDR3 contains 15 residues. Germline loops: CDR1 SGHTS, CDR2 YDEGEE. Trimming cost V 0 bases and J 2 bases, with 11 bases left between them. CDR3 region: CASSLVTDGNTEAFF. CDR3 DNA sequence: TGTGCCAGCAGCTTGGTGACAGACGGAAACACTGAAGCTTTCTTT.

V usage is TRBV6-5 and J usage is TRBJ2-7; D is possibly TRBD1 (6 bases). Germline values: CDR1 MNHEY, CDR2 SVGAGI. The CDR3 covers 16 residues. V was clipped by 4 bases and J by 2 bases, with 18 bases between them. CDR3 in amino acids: CASSSYNRVKTYEQYF. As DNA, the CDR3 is TGTGCCAGCAGTTCGTATAACAGGGTAAAGACCTACGAGCAGTACTTC.

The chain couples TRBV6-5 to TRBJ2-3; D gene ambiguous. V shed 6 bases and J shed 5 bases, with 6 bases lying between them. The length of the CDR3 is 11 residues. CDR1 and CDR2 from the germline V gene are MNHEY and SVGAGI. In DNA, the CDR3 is TGTGCCAGCAGAAACATAGATACGCAGTATTTT. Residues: CASRNIDTQYF.

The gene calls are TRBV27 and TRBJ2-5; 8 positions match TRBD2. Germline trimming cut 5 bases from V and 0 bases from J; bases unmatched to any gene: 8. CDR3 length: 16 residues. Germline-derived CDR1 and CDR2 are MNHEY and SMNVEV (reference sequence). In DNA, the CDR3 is TGTGCCAGCAGTCCAACTAGCGGACCGTACCAAGAGACCCAGTACTTC. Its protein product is CASSPTSGPYQETQYF.

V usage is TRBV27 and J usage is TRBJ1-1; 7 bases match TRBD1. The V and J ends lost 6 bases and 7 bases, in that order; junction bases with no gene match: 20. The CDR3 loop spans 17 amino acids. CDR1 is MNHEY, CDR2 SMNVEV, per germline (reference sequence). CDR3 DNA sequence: TGTGCCAGCAGCCAACCCCGTGAGGGGGCTGGTGGAGGTGAAGCTTTCTTT. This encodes CASSQPREGAGGGEAFF.

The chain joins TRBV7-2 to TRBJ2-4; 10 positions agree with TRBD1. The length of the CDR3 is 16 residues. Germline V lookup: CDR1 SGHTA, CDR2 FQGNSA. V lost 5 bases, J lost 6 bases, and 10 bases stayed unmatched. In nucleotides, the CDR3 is TGTGCCAGCAGCGTCGCGGACAGGGGGTATCGAAACATTCAGTACTTC. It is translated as CASSVADRGYRNIQYF.

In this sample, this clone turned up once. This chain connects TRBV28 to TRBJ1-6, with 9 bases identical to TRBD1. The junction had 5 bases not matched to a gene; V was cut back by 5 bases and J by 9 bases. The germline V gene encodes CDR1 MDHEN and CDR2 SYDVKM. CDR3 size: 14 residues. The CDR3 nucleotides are TGTGCCAGCAGTCAGGACAGGGGCTTTTCACCCCTCCACTTT. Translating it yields CASSQDRGFSPLHF.